Following are 9 T cell receptor beta chains from one sample sequenced in a study of T cells in Graves' hyperthyroidism and ophthalmopathy. RNA transcripts were the template for amplifying TCR beta CDR3 regions. First-round RT-PCR of the TCR CDR3 relied on the HTBI primer set. TCRdb re-called the multiplex PCR reads through MiXCR, storing one row per CDR3 protein. There are 300,000 to 450,000 distinct CDR3 sequences in the sample; approximately 15% occur only once, and 11% lies in the top ten. Sequencing used blood. Receptors originate from a woman between 55 and 75 years old with Graves' hyperthyroidism.

This clonotype was seen a handful of times. V is TRBV6-2 or TRBV6-3 and J is TRBJ2-2, with a weak D call TRBD2 (5 bases). Trimming pared 7 bases from V and 4 bases from J, leaving 13 bases between. This CDR3 has 14 amino acids. The V gene's germline CDR1 is MNHEY and CDR2 SVGEGT. The CDR3 DNA sequence: TGTGCCAGCACTGACCCCGGAGGCACCGGGGAGCTGTTTTTT. Translating gives CASTDPGGTGELFF.

This clonotype came up a few times. A much larger clonotype is one base distant, so this may be a read error. The J gene is TRBJ1-5, the V gene TRBV18, with D unresolved. The V end was cut by 5 bases, the J end by 5 bases, with 13 bases between. Germline V gene sequence: CDR1 KGHSH, CDR2 LQKENI. This CDR3 has 14 residues. CDR3 amino acids: CASSNGRSDQPQHF. The CDR3 DNA sequence: TGTGCCAGCTCAAACGGACGGAGCGATCAGCCCCAGCATTTT.

This clonotype occurred many times. The rearrangement links TRBV30 to TRBJ2-7; tentatively, D is TRBD1 (6 bases). The CDR3 sequence is 11 residues long. Per germline, CDR1 GTSNPN and CDR2 SVGIG (reference sequence). The CDR3 coding sequence is TGTGGCCGAACAGGGACGGGGGAGCAGTACTTC. This sequence encodes CGRTGTGEQYF.

In its sample, this clonotype was seen many times. The V gene is TRBV7-9, the J gene TRBJ2-5; possibly TRBD1 for D (6 bases). The V gene's germline CDR1 is SEHNR and CDR2 FQNEAQ (reference sequence). V was clipped by 0 bases and J by 4 bases, with 15 bases between them. The CDR3 contains 16 residues. The CDR3 spells CASSLATARGGETQYF. The CDR3 coding sequence is TGTGCCAGCAGCTTAGCGACGGCCAGGGGTGGAGAGACCCAGTACTTC.

This clonotype occurred many times. This chain joins TRBV7-8 and TRBJ1-1; D remains ambiguous. This CDR3 has 14 residues. Per the germline V gene, CDR1 is SGHVS and CDR2 is FQNEAQ. V dropped 3 bases and J dropped 2 bases, with 10 bases sitting between them. CDR3 sequence (DNA): TGTGCCAGCAGCTTTGGATACTCTAACACTGAAGCTTTCTTT. Its protein is CASSFGYSNTEAFF.

This clonotype counts as medium-sized (0.01 to 0.1%). This rearrangement joins TRBV28 to TRBJ2-7; 10 bases line up with TRBD2. Unmatched junction bases numbered 10, after V lost 5 bases and J lost 3 bases. The CDR3 extends over 16 amino acids. Germline V CDR1 and CDR2: MDHEN, SYDVKM. CDR3 nucleotides: TGTGCCAGCAGTCCCTCATCACTAGCGGGGAACTACGAGCAGTACTTC. Translation: CASSPSSLAGNYEQYF.

This rearrangement joins TRBV7-9 to TRBJ2-3, with TRBD2 matching over 7 bases. V lost 1 base and J lost 0; bases outside the gene matches: 1. Per germline, CDR1 SEHNR and CDR2 FQNEAQ (reference sequence). The CDR3 contains 15 residues. CDR3 sequence: CASSLGDYSTDTQYF. The CDR3 nucleotides read TGTGCCAGCAGCTTAGGGGACTATAGCACAGATACGCAGTATTTT. The full variable domain, its missing parts supplied by reference TRBV7-9 and TRBJ2-3, is DTGVSQNPRHKITKRGQNVTFRCDPISEHNRLYWYRQTLGQGPEFLTYFQNEAQLEKSRLLSDRFSAERPKGSFSTLEIQRTEQGDSAMYLCASSLGDYSTDTQYFGPGTRLTVL.

The chain couples TRBV6-1 to TRBJ2-1, with D possibly matching TRBD2 (5 bases). Per the germline V gene, CDR1 is MNHNS and CDR2 is SASEGT. V was pared by 4 bases and J by 0 bases, with 13 bases between. This CDR3 is 16 amino acids long. The CDR3 DNA sequence: TGTGCCAGCAGTGCCTATCTAGCCCTCTCCTACAATGAGCAGTTCTTC. Amino acids: CASSAYLALSYNEQFF.

The table lists this clonotype with a few counts. This chain uses TRBV12-5 with TRBJ2-6; 11 nucleotides match TRBD2. Germline V gene lookup returns CDR1 LGHNT and CDR2 FRNRAP. The CDR3 contains 23 residues. The V gene end was trimmed by 0 bases and the J gene end by 4 bases; junction bases not matched to a gene: 20. The CDR3 DNA reads TGTGCTAGTGGTTTGGTATCGGGCAGGACTAGCGGGCCCTGGGGGCACGGGGCCAACGTCCTGACTTTC. Its protein product is CASGLVSGRTSGPWGHGANVLTF.